The present T cell receptor (beta chain) was sequenced within a study of blood T cell repertoires in COVID-19. Study context: PBMCs, B-cell-depleted T cells, or T cells provided the cDNA or gDNA that made up the material.

Some clones are missing from TCRdb's copy, which holds only in-frame ones; the method was immunoSEQ multiplex PCR. In the table there are 41,000 or so clones, 70% to 90% of which are singletons. This clone occurred once. The CDR3 sequence is 13 residues long. CDR1 is ENHRY, CDR2 SYGVKD, per germline. With 8 bases removed from V and 8 bases from J, the gap between germline ends came to 16 bases. The V call is TRBV10-3, the J call TRBJ2-1, with D possibly being TRBD2 (5 bases). Sequenced material: peripheral blood. This TCR was sampled from a man aged 55 to 69 with acute or convalescent COVID-19. The CDR3 protein is CAIGKNGRDEQFF. CDR3 nucleotide sequence: TGTGCCATCGGGAAAAACGGGCGGGATGAGCAGTTCTTC.